This passage covers 7 T cell receptor beta chains from one sample sequenced in a study of blood T cell repertoires in COVID-19. Produced via immunoSEQ multiplex PCR; TCRdb's table is partial and in-frame only. The sample has 170,000 or so clones, roughly four fifths seen once. Sequenced input: peripheral blood. These receptors were collected from a human donor in a cohort sampled during active COVID-19.

This sequence joins TRBV5-1 and TRBJ2-3, with 15 bases identical to TRBD2. The CDR3 is made up of 18 amino acids. Germline loops: CDR1 SGHRS, CDR2 YFSETQ. Trimming cost V 4 bases and J 0 bases; bases outside gene matches: 6. The DNA of the CDR3 is TGCGCCAGCAGCGCCCCGGGACTAGCGGGGGGTAGCACAGATACGCAGTATTTT. Translating it yields CASSAPGLAGGSTDTQYF.

The genes are TRBV27 and TRBJ2-7; D may be TRBD1 (6 bases). Germline-derived CDR1 and CDR2 are MNHEY and SMNVEV (reference sequence). Deletions cut 6 bases from V and 2 bases from J, with 14 bases between. This CDR3 is 14 amino acids long. CDR3 nucleotides: TGTGCCAGCAGCCGACGACAGGCCCCCTACGAGCAGTACTTC. It specifies CASSRRQAPYEQYF.

The chain uses TRBV7-2 and TRBJ2-7; D may be TRBD1 (6 bases). Trimming removed 5 bases from V and 6 bases from J, with 8 bases in between. The CDR3 length is 11 residues. CDR1 and CDR2 from the germline V gene are SGHTA and FQGNSA. CDR3 residues: CASSPRGEQYF. The CDR3, as DNA: TGTGCCAGCAGCCCCAGGGGCGAGCAGTACTTC. Complete variable domain (other parts from reference TRBV7-2 and TRBJ2-7): GAGVSQSPSNKVTEKGKDVELRCDPISGHTALYWYRQSLGQGLEFLIYFQGNSAPDKSGLPSDRFSAERTGGSVSTLTIQRTQQEDSAVYLCASSPRGEQYFGPGTRLTVT.

This chain uses TRBV5-1 with TRBJ2-7; TRBD2 matches 11 bases. The junction had 7 bases not matched to a gene; V was cut back by 2 bases and J by 0 bases. Germline V lookup: CDR1 SGHRS, CDR2 YFSETQ. The CDR3 contains 17 residues. The CDR3 DNA sequence: TGCGCCAGCAGCTTAGGCCTAGCGGGGGGCCTCTCCTACGAGCAGTACTTC. The encoded protein is CASSLGLAGGLSYEQYF. Using reference TRBV5-1 and TRBJ2-7 for the parts outside the CDR3, the full variable domain is KAGVTQTPRYLIKTRGQQVTLSCSPISGHRSVSWYQQTPGQGLQFLFEYFSETQRNKGNFPGRFSGRQFSNSRSEMNVSTLELGDSALYLCASSLGLAGGLSYEQYFGPGTRLTVT.

The CDR3 protein is CASSPTPFSNQPQHF. CDR3 DNA: TGTGCCAGCAGCCCCACACCTTTTAGCAATCAGCCCCAGCATTTT. This chain connects TRBV5-5 to TRBJ1-5; D unclear. This CDR3 region has 15 residues. Germline CDR1 SGHKS, CDR2 YYEKEE (reference sequence). The germline V and J ends were trimmed by 4 bases and 0 bases, with 11 bases remaining between them.

The chain has TRBV27 and TRBJ1-5; D may be TRBD1 (5 bases). The CDR3 is made up of 16 amino acids. V was cut by 5 bases and J by 5 bases, with 19 bases left in between. Looked up from germline, CDR1 is MNHEY and CDR2 is SMNVEV (reference sequence). CDR3 coding DNA: TGTGCCAGCAGTCCCCGCCCAAGGGGCAGAGATCAGCCCCAGCATTTT. It translates to CASSPRPRGRDQPQHF.

The chain has TRBV6-2 or TRBV6-3 and TRBJ1-4; 7 bases are a match to TRBD1. The V and J ends lost 2 bases and 2 bases, in that order; junction bases with no gene match: 5. CDR3 length equals 16 residues. From germline, CDR1 is MNHEY and CDR2 SVGEGT. The chain's CDR3 is CASSYRQGRTNEKLFF. CDR3 sequence (DNA): TGTGCCAGCAGTTACCGACAGGGTCGGACTAATGAAAAACTGTTTTTT.